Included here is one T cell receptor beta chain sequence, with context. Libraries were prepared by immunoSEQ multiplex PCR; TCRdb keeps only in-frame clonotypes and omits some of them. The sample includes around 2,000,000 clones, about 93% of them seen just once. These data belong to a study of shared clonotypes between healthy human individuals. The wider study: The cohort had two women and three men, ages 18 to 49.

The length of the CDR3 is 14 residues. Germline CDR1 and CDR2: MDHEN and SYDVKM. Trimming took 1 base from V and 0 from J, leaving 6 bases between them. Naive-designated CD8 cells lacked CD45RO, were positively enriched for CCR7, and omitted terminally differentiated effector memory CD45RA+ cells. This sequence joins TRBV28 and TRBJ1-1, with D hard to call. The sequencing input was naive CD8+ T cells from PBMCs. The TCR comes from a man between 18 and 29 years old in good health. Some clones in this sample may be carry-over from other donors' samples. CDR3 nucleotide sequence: TGTGCCAGCAGTTTATATGGGTTGAACACTGAAGCTTTCTTT. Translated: CASSLYGLNTEAFF.